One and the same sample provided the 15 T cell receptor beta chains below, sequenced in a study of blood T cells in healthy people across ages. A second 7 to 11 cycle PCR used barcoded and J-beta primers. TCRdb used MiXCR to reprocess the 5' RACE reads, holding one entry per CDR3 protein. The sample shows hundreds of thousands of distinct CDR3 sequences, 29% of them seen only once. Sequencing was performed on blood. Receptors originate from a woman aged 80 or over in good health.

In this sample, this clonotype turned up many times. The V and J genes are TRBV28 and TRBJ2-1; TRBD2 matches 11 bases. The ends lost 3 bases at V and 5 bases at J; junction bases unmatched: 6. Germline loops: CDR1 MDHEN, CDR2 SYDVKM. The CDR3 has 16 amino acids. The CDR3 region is CASSFLAGGGHNEQFF. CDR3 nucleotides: TGTGCCAGCAGTTTCCTAGCGGGGGGCGGCCACAATGAGCAGTTCTTC.

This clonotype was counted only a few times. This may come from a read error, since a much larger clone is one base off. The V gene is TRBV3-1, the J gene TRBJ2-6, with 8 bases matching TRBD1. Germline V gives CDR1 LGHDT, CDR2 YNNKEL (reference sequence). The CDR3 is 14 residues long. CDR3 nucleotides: TGTGCCAGCAGGGACAGGGCTGGGGCCAACGTCCGGACTTTC. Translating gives CASRDRAGANVRTF.

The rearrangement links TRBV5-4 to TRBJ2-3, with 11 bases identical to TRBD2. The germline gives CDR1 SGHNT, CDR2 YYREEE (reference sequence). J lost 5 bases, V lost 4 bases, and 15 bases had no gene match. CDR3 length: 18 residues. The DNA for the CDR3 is TGTGCCAGCAGCCGGGGGGTAGCGGGGGGGCGAGGTGAAGATACGCAGTATTTT. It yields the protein CASSRGVAGGRGEDTQYF.

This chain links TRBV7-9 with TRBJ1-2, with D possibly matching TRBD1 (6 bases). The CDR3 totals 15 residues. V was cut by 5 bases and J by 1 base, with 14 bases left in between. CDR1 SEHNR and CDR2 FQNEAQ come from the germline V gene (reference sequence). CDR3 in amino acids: CASSRQGTSNYGYTF. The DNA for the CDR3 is TGTGCCAGCAGCCGGCAGGGGACAAGTAACTATGGCTACACCTTC.

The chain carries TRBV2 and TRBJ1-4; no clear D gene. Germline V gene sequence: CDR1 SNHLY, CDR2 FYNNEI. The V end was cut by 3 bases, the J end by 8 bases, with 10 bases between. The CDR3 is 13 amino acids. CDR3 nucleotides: TGTGCCAGCAGTGATGGCGTTGGGGAAAAACTGTTTTTT. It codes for CASSDGVGEKLFF.

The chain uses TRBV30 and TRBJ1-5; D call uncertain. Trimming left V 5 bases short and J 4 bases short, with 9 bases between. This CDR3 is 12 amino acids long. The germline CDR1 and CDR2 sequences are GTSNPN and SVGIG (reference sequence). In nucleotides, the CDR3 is TGTGCCTGGGGACGCATTAATCAGCCCCAGCATTTT. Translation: CAWGRINQPQHF. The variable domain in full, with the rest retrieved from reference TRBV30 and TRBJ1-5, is SQTIHQWPATLVQPVGSPLSLECTVEGTSNPNLYWYRQAAGRGLQLLFYSVGIGQISSEVPQNLSASRPQDRQFILSSKKLLLSDSGFYLCAWGRINQPQHFGDGTRLSIL.

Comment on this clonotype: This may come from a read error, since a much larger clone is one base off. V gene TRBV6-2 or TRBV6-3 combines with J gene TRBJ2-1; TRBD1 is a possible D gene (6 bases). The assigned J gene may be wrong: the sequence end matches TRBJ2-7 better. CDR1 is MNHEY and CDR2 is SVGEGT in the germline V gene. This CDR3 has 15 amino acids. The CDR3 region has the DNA TGTGCCAGCAGCGACCCGGGACAAAACTACAATGAGCAGTACTTC. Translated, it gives CASSDPGQNYNEQYF.

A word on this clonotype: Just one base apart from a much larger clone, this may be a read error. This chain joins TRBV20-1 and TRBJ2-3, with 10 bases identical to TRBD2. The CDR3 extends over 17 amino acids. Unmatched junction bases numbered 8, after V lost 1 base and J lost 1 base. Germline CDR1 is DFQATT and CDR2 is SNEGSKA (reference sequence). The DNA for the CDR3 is TGCAGTGCTAGAGGCGAACGGACTAGCGGAGGCACAGATACGCAGTATTTT. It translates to CSARGERTSGGTDTQYF.

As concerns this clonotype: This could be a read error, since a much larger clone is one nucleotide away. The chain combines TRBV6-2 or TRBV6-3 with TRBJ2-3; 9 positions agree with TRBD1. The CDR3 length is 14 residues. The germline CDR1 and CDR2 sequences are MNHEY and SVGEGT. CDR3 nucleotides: TGTGCCAGCAGTTCGGGGACAGGGTCAGATATGCAGTATTTT. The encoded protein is CASSSGTGSDMQYF.

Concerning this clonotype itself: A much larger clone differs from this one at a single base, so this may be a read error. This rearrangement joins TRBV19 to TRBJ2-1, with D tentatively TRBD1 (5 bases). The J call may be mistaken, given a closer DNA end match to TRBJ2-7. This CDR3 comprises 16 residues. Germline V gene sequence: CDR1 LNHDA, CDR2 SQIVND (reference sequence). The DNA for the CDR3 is TGTGCCAGTAGTATAGGACAGCCCTTGTCCTACAATGAGCAGTACTTC. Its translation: CASSIGQPLSYNEQYF.

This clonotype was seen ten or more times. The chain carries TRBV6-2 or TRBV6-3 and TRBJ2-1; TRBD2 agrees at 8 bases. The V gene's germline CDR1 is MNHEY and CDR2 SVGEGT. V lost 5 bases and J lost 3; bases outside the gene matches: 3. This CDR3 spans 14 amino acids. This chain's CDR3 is CASSRSGIYNEQFF. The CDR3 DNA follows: TGTGCCAGCAGTCGTAGCGGGATCTACAATGAGCAGTTCTTC.

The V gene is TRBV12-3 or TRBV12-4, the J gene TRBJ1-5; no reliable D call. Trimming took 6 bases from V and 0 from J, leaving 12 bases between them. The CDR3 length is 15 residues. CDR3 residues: CASSPDALSNQPQHF. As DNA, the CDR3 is TGTGCCAGCAGCCCGGACGCCCTTAGCAATCAGCCCCAGCATTTT.

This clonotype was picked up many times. In DNA form, the CDR3 reads TGTGCCACCCGATCCGGACAGGGATCTGGAAACACCATATATTTT. Its protein is CATRSGQGSGNTIYF. V and J are TRBV15 and TRBJ1-3, with 8 bases identical to TRBD1. Per the germline V gene, CDR1 is LNHNV and CDR2 is YYDKDF (reference sequence). The CDR3 sequence is 15 residues long. V shed 8 bases, J shed 1 base, and the junction held 7 bases outside the gene matches.

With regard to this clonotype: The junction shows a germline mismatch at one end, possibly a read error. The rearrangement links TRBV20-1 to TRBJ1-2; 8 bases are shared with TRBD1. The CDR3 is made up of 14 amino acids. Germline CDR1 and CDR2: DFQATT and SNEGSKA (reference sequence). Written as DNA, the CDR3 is TGCGGTGCTAGAATTGGACAGGGTGTGGGCGGCTACACCTTC. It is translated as CGARIGQGVGGYTF.

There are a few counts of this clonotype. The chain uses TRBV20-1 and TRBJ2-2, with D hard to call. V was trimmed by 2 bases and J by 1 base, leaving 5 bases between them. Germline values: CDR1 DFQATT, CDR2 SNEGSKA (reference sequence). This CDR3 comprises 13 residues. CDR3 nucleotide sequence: TGCAGTGCTAGAAACATGAACACCGGGGAGCTGTTTTTT. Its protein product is CSARNMNTGELFF.